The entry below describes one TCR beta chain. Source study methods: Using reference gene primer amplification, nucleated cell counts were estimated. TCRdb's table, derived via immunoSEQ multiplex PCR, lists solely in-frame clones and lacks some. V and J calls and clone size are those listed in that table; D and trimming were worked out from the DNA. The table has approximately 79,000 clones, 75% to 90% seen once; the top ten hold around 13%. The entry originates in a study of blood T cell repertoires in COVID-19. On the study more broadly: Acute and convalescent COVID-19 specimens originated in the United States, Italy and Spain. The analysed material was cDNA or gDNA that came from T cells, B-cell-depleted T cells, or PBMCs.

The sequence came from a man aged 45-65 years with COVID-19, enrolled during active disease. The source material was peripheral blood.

The CDR3 DNA reads as TGTGCCAGCAGCCCGGACAGCTCTGGGGCCAACGTCCTGACTTTC. Protein product: CASSPDSSGANVLTF. This sequence joins TRBV2 and TRBJ2-6, with D perhaps TRBD1 (6 bases). The CDR3 spans 15 residues. Between the trimmed V and J ends, which lost 6 bases and 0 bases, there was a span of 9 bases. CDR1 and CDR2 from the germline V gene are SNHLY and FYNNEI.